This T cell receptor beta chain was identified during a study of blood T cell repertoires in COVID-19 (dated by TCRdb to the early 2020s). With respect to the entire study: Collaborator samples came from the United States, Italy and Spain and covered acute and convalescent phases of COVID-19. The dataset comprised deeply sampled blood TCRbeta repertoires from subjects exposed to, actively infected with, or recovered from COVID-19. The prospective study material was composed of cDNA or gDNA derived from T cells, B-cell-depleted T cells, or PBMCs. The repertoires were released in a freely available public database intended as a resource for research on the immune response to SARS-CoV-2. Nearly every sample came with metadata listing a de-identified subject ID, COVID-19 status, age in years and sex. Where available, HLA class I and class II types were taken from metadata supplied by the sample provider and were not determined by assay-based typing. The samples were drawn from the first 160 participants of the ongoing ImmuneRACE study and from 1,200 or so subjects provided by 6 global collaborators. Points the paper makes about the study in general: The amount of clinical and demographic metadata varied by source and participant and was provided uncurated.

TCRbeta CDR3 regions were amplified from genomic DNA using the immunoSEQ Assay, a bias-controlled multiplex PCR. Under the source paper's analysis protocol: Within the assay, amplification of reference gene primers was used to estimate how many nucleated cells each sample contained. Sequence reads were collapsed and filtered to measure the absolute abundance of every unique TCRbeta CDR3 rearrangement. For each sample, productive Simpson clonality was calculated as the square root of Simpson's diversity index over productive rearrangements. TCRdb took this table from immuneACCESS and kept in-frame rearrangements with V and J called. Such tables lack part of the clones; where checked against another copy, unresolved V genes explain under half of the gap, and the rest is unexplained. The DNA was the basis for D and trimming; V, J and clone size are from that table. The sample table holds about 100,000 clones, of which around four fifths were seen once. The ten most abundant clones make up roughly an eighth of the sample.

The germline V gene specifies SGHAT as CDR1 and FQNNGV as CDR2. V is pruned by 1 base and J by 9 bases, leaving 5 bases of the junction without a gene match. The CDR3 holds 14 amino acids from the cysteine to the phenylalanine. Of the read, only the CDR3 DNA is kept; its 42 bases are in frame from base 1. Whole blood was collected in K2EDTA tubes by collaborating institutions according to the institutions' own protocols. For TCRbeta analysis, collaborators shipped samples in one of three forms: frozen whole blood, isolated PBMCs, or DNA extracted from either of those sample types. Of note for this clone: Its cognate antigen has yet to be identified. Base qualities were left out, and no much larger clone turns up one base away.

What was sequenced was peripheral blood. Recombination linked TRBV11-2 to TRBJ2-1; TRBD2 aligns with 8 central bases. This sequence was found in a man aged 50-59 years with active or convalescent COVID-19. The sequenced DNA: TGTGCCAGCAGCTTAGCGGGAGGGGCTGGTGAGCAGTTCTTC. It codes for CASSLAGGAGEQFF.